This TCR beta chain was sequenced in a study of cytomegalovirus exposure and HLA in healthy donors. The PCR had 60 Vbeta and 13 Jbeta primers. The repertoire was sequenced with immunoSEQ multiplex PCR; TCRdb's copy has only in-frame clones and lacks some. The sample has around 79,000 clones; 73% are singletons. V dropped 1 base and J dropped 3 bases, with 6 bases sitting between them. CDR1 is SGHNT, CDR2 YYREEE, per germline (reference sequence). The CDR3 totals 13 residues. The TCR sequence derives from a woman in her forties in good health and CMV-seropositive. The sequenced material came from PBMCs. V and J are TRBV5-4 and TRBJ2-3, with D hard to call. The CDR3 protein is CASSLTGTDTQYF. The CDR3 DNA follows: TGTGCCAGCAGCTTGACTGGTACAGATACGCAGTATTTT. The full variable domain, rest sourced from reference TRBV5-4 and TRBJ2-3, is ETGVTQSPTHLIKTRGQQVTLRCSSQSGHNTVSWYQQALGQGPQFIFQYYREEENGRGNFPPRFSGLQFPNYSSELNVNALELDDSALYLCASSLTGTDTQYFGPGTRLTVL.